The 13 T cell receptor beta chains below come from one sample, sequenced in a study of cytomegalovirus exposure and HLA in healthy donors. Both 60 Vbeta primers and 13 Jbeta primers went into the PCR. Measured with immunoSEQ multiplex PCR; TCRdb has only the in-frame clones, and not every one. The profile covers around 170,000 clones, with roughly 77% appearing a single time and less than 2% taken by the ten largest. Sequenced input: PBMCs. These receptor sequences come from a woman aged 30 to 39 in good health and CMV-seronegative.

This chain uses TRBV5-1 with TRBJ1-2, with TRBD1 matching 10 bases. CDR1 and CDR2 (germline): SGHRS, YFSETQ. Losses at the gene ends were 1 base for V and 4 bases for J; bases not matched to a gene: 10. The CDR3 covers 17 residues. The CDR3 DNA is TGCGCCAGCAGCTTGTTCCGGGACAGGGGACCGACCTATGGCTACACCTTC. Translating it yields CASSLFRDRGPTYGYTF.

The CDR3 loop reads CASSADRGQGGYTF. DNA for the CDR3: TGCGCCAGCAGCGCGGACAGGGGGCAGGGTGGCTACACCTTC. The chain employs TRBV5-1 and TRBJ1-2; 11 nucleotides agree with TRBD1. V shed 4 bases, J shed 7 bases, and the junction held 6 bases outside the gene matches. CDR1 is SGHRS, CDR2 YFSETQ, per germline. CDR3 size: 14 residues. Full variable domain (outside the CDR3, taken from reference TRBV5-1 and TRBJ1-2): KAGVTQTPRYLIKTRGQQVTLSCSPISGHRSVSWYQQTPGQGLQFLFEYFSETQRNKGNFPGRFSGRQFSNSRSEMNVSTLELGDSALYLCASSADRGQGGYTFGSGTRLTVV.

The rearrangement uses TRBV9 and TRBJ2-4; 7 positions agree with TRBD1. CDR1 and CDR2 from the germline V gene are SGDLS and YYNGEE. This CDR3 region has 15 residues. The V and J ends lost 0 bases and 3 bases, in that order; junction bases with no gene match: 3. The CDR3 loop reads CASSVAGDSKNIQYF. For the CDR3, the DNA is TGTGCCAGCAGCGTAGCAGGGGACAGCAAAAACATTCAGTACTTC. The variable domain in full, completed from reference TRBV9 and TRBJ2-4, reads DSGVTQTPKHLITATGQRVTLRCSPRSGDLSVYWYQQSLDQGLQFLIQYYNGEERAKGNILERFSAQQFPDLHSELNLSSLELGDSALYFCASSVAGDSKNIQYFGAGTRLSVL.

This rearrangement joins TRBV30 to TRBJ1-1; 7 nucleotides align to TRBD1. Germline V CDR1 and CDR2: GTSNPN, SVGIG (reference sequence). The CDR3 is 11 amino acids. The V segment lost 3 bases and the J segment 10 bases; nucleotides outside the gene matches: 5. CDR3 in amino acids: CAWRRGLSAFF. In DNA form, the CDR3 reads TGTGCCTGGAGGAGGGGGCTATCAGCTTTCTTT.

This clone was picked up a small number of times. The chain joins TRBV10-3 to TRBJ2-2; D possibly corresponds to TRBD2 (6 bases). The CDR3 totals 14 residues. Per germline, CDR1 ENHRY and CDR2 SYGVKD. V dropped 6 bases and J dropped 1 base, with 9 bases sitting between them. The CDR3, as DNA: TGTGCCATCAGGGGGACTCAGAACACCGGGGAGCTGTTTTTT. Amino acids: CAIRGTQNTGELFF.

As to this clone: Other nucleotide sequences from this sample produce the same CDR3. The V call is TRBV4-3, the J call TRBJ2-7; D perhaps matches TRBD2 (7 bases). The germline CDR1 and CDR2 sequences are LGHNA and YSLEER. The V gene lost 0 bases and the J gene lost 3 bases, with 12 bases spanning the gap. The length of the CDR3 is 15 residues. CDR3 loop: CASSQDGGGVYEQYF. The CDR3 DNA is TGCGCCAGCAGCCAAGATGGGGGGGGCGTCTACGAGCAGTACTTC.

The chain recombines TRBV30 with TRBJ1-4; the D gene is possibly TRBD1 (6 bases). There are 13 residues in the CDR3. Germline CDR1 and CDR2: GTSNPN and SVGIG (reference sequence). With 5 bases removed from V and 4 bases from J, the gap between germline ends came to 11 bases. CDR3 region: CAWSGQLNEKLFF. CDR3 DNA: TGTGCCTGGTCGGGACAACTTAATGAAAAACTGTTTTTT.

This rearrangement joins TRBV19 to TRBJ2-7; D may be TRBD1 (6 bases). The germline gives CDR1 LNHDA, CDR2 SQIVND (reference sequence). Trimming took 5 bases from V and 0 from J, leaving 14 bases between them. The CDR3 has 15 amino acids. In DNA form, the CDR3 reads TGTGCCAGTAGTCCCGGCAGGGGACCCTCCTACGAGCAGTACTTC. Translation: CASSPGRGPSYEQYF.

A word on this clone: Other DNA sequences in this sample translate to the same CDR3. The V call is TRBV19, the J call TRBJ2-5, with TRBD2 as a possible D gene (5 bases). V gave up 5 bases and J gave up 2 bases, with 6 bases separating them. CDR3 size: 12 residues. Germline values: CDR1 LNHDA, CDR2 SQIVND (reference sequence). The CDR3 DNA follows: TGTGCCAGTAGTCGGGGTCAAGAGACCCAGTACTTC. Protein: CASSRGQETQYF.

Points on this clone: This CDR3 is also generated by other DNA sequences in the sample. The rearrangement joins TRBV7-3 to TRBJ2-5, with TRBD1 matching 7 bases. V lost 2 bases and J lost 4; bases outside the gene matches: 4. The CDR3 spans 14 residues. Germline V gene data show CDR1 as SGHTA and CDR2 as FQGTGA. The CDR3 reads CASSLLGGAETQYF. CDR3 coding DNA: TGTGCCAGCAGCTTACTAGGGGGCGCAGAGACCCAGTACTTC.

The chain couples TRBV9 to TRBJ1-4; TRBD1 agrees at 11 bases. Germline values: CDR1 SGDLS, CDR2 YYNGEE. The CDR3 covers 13 residues. V was clipped by 8 bases and J by 7 bases; unmatched bases: 4. The CDR3 DNA sequence: TGTGCCAGTGGACAGGGGGCGGGTGAAAAACTGTTTTTT. It yields the protein CASGQGAGEKLFF.

This sequence joins TRBV13 and TRBJ1-6, with TRBD1 matching over 10 bases. From germline, CDR1 is PRHDT and CDR2 FYEKMQ (reference sequence). Losses at the gene ends were 3 bases for V and 9 bases for J; bases not matched to a gene: 8. This CDR3 comprises 16 residues. This CDR3 is CASSFIGQGDTSPLHF. DNA for the CDR3: TGTGCCAGCAGCTTCATCGGACAGGGGGACACTTCACCCCTCCACTTT.

The chain links TRBV10-1 to TRBJ2-3, with a possible D match to TRBD1 (6 bases). Germline V gives CDR1 WNHNN, CDR2 SYGVQD (reference sequence). V was cut by 3 bases and J by 0 bases, with 10 bases left in between. The CDR3 spans 15 residues. The CDR3 loop reads CASSDQGKSTDTQYF. The DNA of the CDR3 is TGCGCCAGCAGTGACCAGGGGAAAAGCACAGATACGCAGTATTTT.